Below, 17 T cell receptor beta chains from the same sample are listed, as sequenced in a study of CXCR3-negative and CXCR3-positive naive CD8 T cells. Study outcomes and limitations: CXCR3-negative naive cells had less hydrophobic TRB CDR3s than did CXCR3-positive naive cells.

The antigens for these receptors are not known. All TRB cDNA libraries came from 5' RACE performed with UMI labels. TCRdb re-called the 5' RACE reads and catalogs CDR3 proteins one per entry, DNA excluded. Found here are 100,000 to 150,000 distinct CDR3 sequences; the top ten clones hold 0.4% to 0.5%. Sequencing used naive CXCR3+ CD8+ T cells from blood. Subset indicated: CD45RO-CCR7+CD27+CD95- naive CD8+ T cells expressing CXCR3 (TNR3+). The receptors were gathered from a human donor in good health. Some clones in this sample may be carry-over from other donors' samples.

V usage is TRBV9 and J usage is TRBJ2-7; the TRBD1 assignment by TCRdb is unverifiable without DNA. CDR3 length: 15 amino acids. Germline V gives CDR1 SGDLS, CDR2 YYNGEE. The CDR3 protein is CASSPQALWTYEQYF.

The chain combines TRBV6-1 with TRBJ2-1. Germline CDR1 is MNHNS and CDR2 is SASEGT. The CDR3 length is 15 residues. This chain's CDR3 is CASMRPALSYNEQFF.

The rearrangement links TRBV7-9 to TRBJ2-7; TCRdb calls TRBD1, which cannot be checked without DNA. The CDR3 length is 16 residues. In germline, CDR1 is SEHNR, CDR2 FQNEAQ (reference sequence). The CDR3 is CASTHEGQGARDEQYF.

The rearrangement joins TRBV7-6 to TRBJ2-7. Looked up from germline, CDR1 is SGHVS and CDR2 is FNYEAQ. The CDR3 extends over 12 amino acids. The CDR3 is CASSLNGYEQYF.

The rearrangement links TRBV5-1 to TRBJ1-5. This CDR3 is built from 16 residues. The V gene's germline CDR1 is SGHRS and CDR2 YFSETQ. Here the CDR3 reads CASSLGGSDPRLRQHF.

The chain joins TRBV12-3 or TRBV12-4 to TRBJ2-5. The CDR3 runs to 14 residues. The CDR3: CASSLVSDQETQYF.

The V call is TRBV27, the J call TRBJ2-2. Germline V gene data show CDR1 as MNHEY and CDR2 as SMNVEV (reference sequence). The CDR3 is made up of 12 amino acids. This CDR3 reads CASSLQSGELFF.

The chain joins TRBV4-3 to TRBJ2-4; lacking DNA, the TRBD1 call made by TCRdb goes unchecked. The CDR3 covers 15 residues. The germline V gene encodes CDR1 LGHNA and CDR2 YSLEER. This chain's CDR3 is CASSQDTTLGGIQYF.

The rearrangement links TRBV7-6 to TRBJ1-6; TCRdb's D gene call, TRBD1, goes unchecked for lack of DNA. The CDR3 length is 17 residues. The germline V gene encodes CDR1 SGHVS and CDR2 FNYEAQ. CDR3 sequence reads: CASSPLVAPAPNSPLHF.

This chain uses TRBV29-1 with TRBJ2-2. Per germline, CDR1 SQVTM and CDR2 ANQGSEA. The CDR3 spans 13 residues. The CDR3 sequence is CSVVDSYTGELFF.

V is TRBV2 and J is TRBJ2-7; TCRdb's assignment of TRBD2 cannot be checked, as there is no DNA. The CDR3 runs to 15 residues. Germline assignment: CDR1 SNHLY and CDR2 FYNNEI. The CDR3 sequence is CASTEGPGGSYEQYF.

This chain uses TRBV10-3 with TRBJ1-5; TCRdb proposes TRBD1, but this gene call is untestable without DNA. This CDR3 spans 14 amino acids. CDR1 ENHRY and CDR2 SYGVKD come from the germline V gene. The chain's CDR3 is CAISQTAGGQPQHF.

The chain employs TRBV12-3 or TRBV12-4 and TRBJ2-7. CDR3 size: 15 residues. This CDR3 is CASSLSAGDSYEQYF.

V is TRBV7-2 and J is TRBJ2-1; TCRdb names TRBD2, which stays unverified in the absence of DNA. CDR1 is SGHTA and CDR2 is FQGNSA in the germline V gene. CDR3 length equals 15 residues. The CDR3 reads CASSLLGTSYNEQFF.

The V and J genes are TRBV9 and TRBJ2-2; TCRdb reports TRBD1, a call that lacks DNA to check it against. The CDR3 is made up of 15 amino acids. Germline V gene data show CDR1 as SGDLS and CDR2 as YYNGEE. The chain's CDR3 is CASSYGHRASGELFF.

The V call is TRBV28, the J call TRBJ2-1; TCRdb selects TRBD2, and the lack of DNA leaves this call unchecked. This CDR3 is built from 14 residues. CDR1 and CDR2 from the germline V gene are MDHEN and SYDVKM. CDR3 protein: CASSFGSGSNEQFF.

The rearrangement links TRBV15 to TRBJ1-2; the TCRdb D gene call, TRBD1, has no DNA to confirm it. The CDR3 contains 15 residues. Germline V lookup: CDR1 LNHNV, CDR2 YYDKDF (reference sequence). The CDR3 sequence is CATSRDRVSLPGYTF.